This TCR beta chain is from a study of T cells after yellow fever vaccination. Whole-study results and caveats: Bulk-population clonotypes that are abundant could appear as contaminants in FACS-sorted repertoires.

This clonotype appeared a few times. As yet, its antigen is unknown. Production of TCR cDNA was by 5'RACE template switching, which also added a universal primer site and UMIs. In TCRdb, the 5' RACE reads were re-called with MiXCR into one record per CDR3 protein. The sample holds 250,000 to 400,000 distinct CDR3 sequences, approximately 4.5% seen once. The sample consisted of PBMCs, taken 15 days after the yellow fever booster vaccination. The receptor comes from a man younger than 35 who received the YFV17D yellow fever vaccine.

The CDR3: CASSIHRNDQETQYF. The CDR3 DNA is TGCGCCAGCAGCATACACCGGAACGATCAAGAGACCCAGTACTTC. The chain recombines TRBV5-1 with TRBJ2-5, with D hard to call. The CDR3 runs 15 residues. The germline gives CDR1 SGHRS, CDR2 YFSETQ. V dropped 4 bases and J dropped 2 bases, with 15 bases sitting between them.